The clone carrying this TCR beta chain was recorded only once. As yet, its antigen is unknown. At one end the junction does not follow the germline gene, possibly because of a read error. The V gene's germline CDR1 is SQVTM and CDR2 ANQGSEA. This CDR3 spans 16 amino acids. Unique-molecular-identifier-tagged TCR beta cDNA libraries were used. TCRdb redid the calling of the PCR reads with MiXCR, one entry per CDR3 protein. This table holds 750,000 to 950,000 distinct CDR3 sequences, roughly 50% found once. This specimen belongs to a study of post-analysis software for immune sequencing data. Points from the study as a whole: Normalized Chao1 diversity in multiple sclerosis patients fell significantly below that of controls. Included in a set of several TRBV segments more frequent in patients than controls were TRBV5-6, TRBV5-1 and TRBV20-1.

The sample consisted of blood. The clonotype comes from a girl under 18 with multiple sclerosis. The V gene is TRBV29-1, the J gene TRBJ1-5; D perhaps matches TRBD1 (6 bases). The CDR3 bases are TGCAGCGTCACTTTGGGAGGGGGAAGGAGCAATCAGCCCCGGCATTTT. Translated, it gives CSVTLGGGRSNQPRHF.